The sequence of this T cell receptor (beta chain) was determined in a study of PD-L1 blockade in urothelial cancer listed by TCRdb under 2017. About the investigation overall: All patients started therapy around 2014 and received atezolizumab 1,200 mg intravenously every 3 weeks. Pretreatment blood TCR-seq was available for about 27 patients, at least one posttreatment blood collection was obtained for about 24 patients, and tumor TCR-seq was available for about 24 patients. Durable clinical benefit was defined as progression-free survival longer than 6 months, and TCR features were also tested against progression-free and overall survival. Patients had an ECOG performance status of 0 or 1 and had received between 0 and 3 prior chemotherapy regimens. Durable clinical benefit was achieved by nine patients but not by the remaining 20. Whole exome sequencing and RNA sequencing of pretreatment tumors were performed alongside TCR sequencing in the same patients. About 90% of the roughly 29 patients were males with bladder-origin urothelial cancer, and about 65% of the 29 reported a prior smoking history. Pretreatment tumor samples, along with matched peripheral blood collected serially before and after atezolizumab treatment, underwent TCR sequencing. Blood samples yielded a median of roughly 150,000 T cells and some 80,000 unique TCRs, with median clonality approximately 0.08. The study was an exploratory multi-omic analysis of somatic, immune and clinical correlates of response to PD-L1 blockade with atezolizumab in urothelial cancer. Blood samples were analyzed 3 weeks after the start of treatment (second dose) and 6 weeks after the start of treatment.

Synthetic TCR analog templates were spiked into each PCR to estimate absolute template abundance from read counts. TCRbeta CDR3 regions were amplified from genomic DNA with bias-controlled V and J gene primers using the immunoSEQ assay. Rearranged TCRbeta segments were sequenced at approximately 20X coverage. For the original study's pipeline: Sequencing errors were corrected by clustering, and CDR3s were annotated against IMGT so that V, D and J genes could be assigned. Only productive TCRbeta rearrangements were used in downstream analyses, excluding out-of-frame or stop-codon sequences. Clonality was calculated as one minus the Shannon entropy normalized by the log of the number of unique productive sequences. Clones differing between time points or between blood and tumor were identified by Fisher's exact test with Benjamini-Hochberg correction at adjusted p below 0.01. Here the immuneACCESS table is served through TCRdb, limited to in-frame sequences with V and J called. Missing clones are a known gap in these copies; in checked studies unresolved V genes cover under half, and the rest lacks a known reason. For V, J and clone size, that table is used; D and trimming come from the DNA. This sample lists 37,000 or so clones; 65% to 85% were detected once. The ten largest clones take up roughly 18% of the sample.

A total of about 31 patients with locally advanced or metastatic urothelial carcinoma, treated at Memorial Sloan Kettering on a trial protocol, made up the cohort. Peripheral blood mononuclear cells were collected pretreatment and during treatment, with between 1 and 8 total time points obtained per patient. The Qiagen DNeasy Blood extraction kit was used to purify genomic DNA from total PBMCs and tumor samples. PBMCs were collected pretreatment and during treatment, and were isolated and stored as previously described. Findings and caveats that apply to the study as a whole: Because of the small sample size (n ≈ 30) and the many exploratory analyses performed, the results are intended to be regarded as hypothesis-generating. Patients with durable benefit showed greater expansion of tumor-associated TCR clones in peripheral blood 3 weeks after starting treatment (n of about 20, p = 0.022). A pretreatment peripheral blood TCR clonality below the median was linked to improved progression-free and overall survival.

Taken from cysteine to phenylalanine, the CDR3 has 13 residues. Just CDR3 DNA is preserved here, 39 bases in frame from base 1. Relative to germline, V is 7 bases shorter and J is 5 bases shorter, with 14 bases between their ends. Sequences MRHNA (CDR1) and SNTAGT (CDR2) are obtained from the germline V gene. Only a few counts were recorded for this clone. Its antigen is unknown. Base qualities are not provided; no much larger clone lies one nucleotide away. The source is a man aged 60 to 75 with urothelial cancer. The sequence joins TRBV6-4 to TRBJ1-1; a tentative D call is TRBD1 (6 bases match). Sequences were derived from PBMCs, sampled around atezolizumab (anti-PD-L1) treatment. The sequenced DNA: TGTGCCAGCAAAAGAGGGGGTGAGACTGAAGCTTTCTTT. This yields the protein CASKRGGETEAFF.